This T cell receptor beta chain was retrieved from a study of T cells in Graves' hyperthyroidism and ophthalmopathy. RNA transcripts gave rise to amplified TCR beta CDR3 regions. Primed by the HTBI set, a first-round RT-PCR was run on the TCR CDR3. TCRdb reprocessed the multiplex PCR reads with MiXCR, giving one entry per CDR3 protein. The table records over 450,000 distinct CDR3 sequences, 15% to 20% of them present only once. Trimming stripped 3 bases from V and 4 bases from J, with 9 bases between. Germline-derived CDR1 and CDR2 are KGHSH and LQKENI. This CDR3 has 13 amino acids. This clonotype has ten or more counts.

The sequenced material came from blood. The receptor was derived from a woman aged 18 to 35 with Graves' ophthalmopathy. V usage is TRBV18 and J usage is TRBJ1-1; no definite D call. CDR3 DNA: TGTGCCAGCTCACCCGCCCGTGGCACTGAAGCTTTCTTT. Protein sequence: CASSPARGTEAFF.